The 21 T cell receptor beta chains below all came from one sample that was sequenced in a study of OX40 agonist ivuxolimab in advanced cancers. Assay used: immunoSEQ multiplex PCR; TCRdb lists only in-frame clones, some missing. This sample has approximately 61,000 clones; just over 90% occur once, and the top ten carry 18%. Sequencing used CD4+ or CD8+ T cells sorted from blood, obtained in a trial of the OX40 agonist ivuxolimab. These TCRs come from an adult with an advanced solid tumor such as melanoma, head and neck, liver or kidney cancer.

CDR3 amino acids: CASSLGAGAEQYF. The DNA for the CDR3 is TGTGCCAGCAGCTTAGGGGCCGGGGCCGAGCAGTACTTC. This chain joins TRBV7-8 and TRBJ2-7, with D perhaps being TRBD1 or TRBD2 (5 bases each). The germline CDR1 and CDR2 sequences are SGHVS and FQNEAQ. The CDR3 runs 13 residues. The ends were cut back, 1 base at V and 6 bases at J, with 10 bases in the middle. The variable domain in full, completed from reference TRBV7-8 and TRBJ2-7, reads GAGVSQSPRYKVAKRGQDVALRCDPISGHVSLFWYQQALGQGPEFLTYFQNEAQLDKSGLPSDRFFAERPEGSVSTLKIQRTQQEDSAVYLCASSLGAGAEQYFGPGTRLTVT.

V gene TRBV6-6 combines with J gene TRBJ1-1, with D tentatively TRBD1 (6 bases). CDR3 size: 13 residues. Trimming cost V 2 bases and J 7 bases, with 11 bases left between them. Per the germline V gene, CDR1 is MNHNY and CDR2 is SVGAGI (reference sequence). Here the CDR3 reads CASSYGGRVEAFF. As DNA, the CDR3 is TGTGCCAGCAGTTACGGGGGCAGGGTTGAAGCTTTCTTT.

V gene TRBV19 combines with J gene TRBJ1-1; D ambiguous. The CDR3 is made up of 11 amino acids. V was trimmed by 5 bases and J by 8 bases, leaving 9 bases between them. Per the germline V gene, CDR1 is LNHDA and CDR2 is SQIVND (reference sequence). The CDR3 sequence is CASSYGREAFF. The DNA of the CDR3 is TGTGCCAGTAGTTACGGACGGGAAGCTTTCTTT.

The chain has TRBV27 and TRBJ2-3, with unresolved D. This CDR3 spans 13 amino acids. V was clipped by 2 bases and J by 4 bases, with 7 bases between them. Per the germline V gene, CDR1 is MNHEY and CDR2 is SMNVEV (reference sequence). CDR3 sequence: CASSLILADTQYF. The CDR3 region has the DNA TGTGCCAGCAGTTTAATTTTGGCAGATACGCAGTATTTT.

This clone appeared once. The chain employs TRBV29-1 and TRBJ2-3; 9 positions agree with TRBD2. Germline values: CDR1 SQVTM, CDR2 ANQGSEA. V gave up 7 bases and J gave up 5 bases; unmatched junction bases: 10. CDR3 length: 14 residues. In DNA form, the CDR3 reads TGCAGCGGCGGGGGGGCGGGGGACCTAGATACGCAGTATTTT. This codes for CSGGGAGDLDTQYF.

DNA of the CDR3: TGTGCCAGCCGTTGGAACACTGAAGCTTTCTTT. It yields the protein CASRWNTEAFF. The J gene is TRBJ1-1, the V gene TRBV19; D is undetermined. V was clipped by 9 bases and J by 1 base, with 6 bases between them. The CDR3 loop spans 11 amino acids. CDR1 and CDR2 (germline): LNHDA, SQIVND (reference sequence).

This chain connects TRBV5-5 to TRBJ1-2; 7 nucleotides match TRBD1. The CDR3 is 14 amino acids. Looked up from germline, CDR1 is SGHKS and CDR2 is YYEKEE (reference sequence). Trimming cost V 5 bases and J 3 bases; bases outside gene matches: 7. In DNA form, the CDR3 reads TGTGCCAGCAGTTCTGGACAGGTCTACTATGGCTACACCTTC. It is translated as CASSSGQVYYGYTF.

This clone appeared once. This sequence joins TRBV6-5 and TRBJ2-7; D not resolved. The CDR3 contains 15 residues. V was cut by 6 bases and J by 2 bases, with 17 bases left in between. Germline V CDR1 and CDR2: MNHEY, SVGAGI. The CDR3 bases are TGTGCCAGCAGCCCGCTCTTGGGCAGCGCCTACGAGCAGTACTTC. Its protein product is CASSPLLGSAYEQYF.

The rearrangement uses TRBV28 and TRBJ2-1; D remains unclear. V dropped 6 bases and J dropped 6 bases, with 6 bases sitting between them. The germline V gene has CDR1 MDHEN and CDR2 SYDVKM. CDR3 size: 11 residues. The CDR3 region has the DNA TGTGCCAGCAGCCACCTCAATGAGCAGTTCTTC. It codes for CASSHLNEQFF.

V is TRBV7-8 and J is TRBJ1-5; D gene unclear. The CDR3 contains 14 residues. The germline gives CDR1 SGHVS, CDR2 FQNEAQ. V was cut by 6 bases and J by 2 bases, with 11 bases left in between. In DNA form, the CDR3 reads TGTGCCAGCAGTTCTACAGAGGGCAATCAGCCCCAGCATTTT. The encoded protein is CASSSTEGNQPQHF.

The rearrangement uses TRBV5-5 and TRBJ2-1, with TRBD2 matching over 14 bases. Trimming took 5 bases from V and 10 from J; bases not matched to a gene: 8. The CDR3 spans 15 residues. The germline gives CDR1 SGHKS, CDR2 YYEKEE (reference sequence). CDR3 sequence (DNA): TGTGCCAGCAGAGTTGGGACTAGCGGGGGTGGAGAGCAGTTCTTC. Translated, it gives CASRVGTSGGGEQFF.

The rearrangement links TRBV6-5 to TRBJ2-1; D possibly corresponds to TRBD2 (6 bases). Between the trimmed V and J ends, which lost 2 bases and 2 bases, there was a span of 13 bases. Germline values: CDR1 MNHEY, CDR2 SVGAGI. The CDR3 is made up of 16 amino acids. The CDR3 nucleotides are TGTGCCAGCAGTTACGAGGCGGGACCAGCCTACAATGAGCAGTTCTTC. It is translated as CASSYEAGPAYNEQFF.

This chain links TRBV28 with TRBJ1-6; TRBD1 matches 7 bases. V was clipped by 6 bases and J by 8 bases; unmatched bases: 7. Germline CDR1 is MDHEN and CDR2 is SYDVKM. The CDR3 runs 14 residues. CDR3 nucleotides: TGTGCCAGCAGCATACAGGGGCATCATTCACCCCTCCACTTT. Its translation is CASSIQGHHSPLHF.

The rearrangement uses TRBV11-3 and TRBJ2-7, with D possibly matching TRBD1 (6 bases). The CDR3 sequence is 16 residues long. With 4 bases removed from V and 3 bases from J, the gap between germline ends came to 19 bases. Germline V gene lookup returns CDR1 SGHNT and CDR2 YENEEA. CDR3 in amino acids: CASSSRAGVEDYEQYF. DNA for the CDR3: TGTGCCAGCAGCTCCCGAGCAGGGGTGGAAGACTACGAGCAGTACTTC.

The CDR3 here is CASSRSRGPETQYF. The DNA for the CDR3 is TGTGCCAGCAGCCGAAGCAGGGGCCCGGAGACCCAGTACTTC. The rearrangement joins TRBV28 to TRBJ2-5, with D perhaps TRBD1 (6 bases). The ends were cut back, 6 bases at V and 5 bases at J, with 16 bases in the middle. The CDR3 loop spans 14 amino acids. Germline CDR1 and CDR2: MDHEN and SYDVKM.

The table lists this clone with a count of one. Additional DNA sequences in this sample encode the identical CDR3. The rearrangement uses TRBV2 and TRBJ2-2, with D possibly TRBD2 on 7 matching bases. The CDR3 length is 15 residues. V gave up 4 bases and J gave up 3 bases, with 12 bases separating them. Germline loops: CDR1 SNHLY, CDR2 FYNNEI. The CDR3 spells CASSGGGRDTGELFF. The CDR3 coding sequence is TGTGCCAGCAGTGGGGGGGGCAGGGACACCGGGGAGCTGTTTTTT.

The chain has TRBV5-1 and TRBJ1-1; weak D call: TRBD1 (5 bases). V was shortened by 2 bases and J by 3 bases, with 8 bases between the two germline ends. The CDR3 has 13 residues. Germline V gives CDR1 SGHRS, CDR2 YFSETQ. In DNA form, the CDR3 reads TGCGCCAGCAGCTTAATGGGGGACACTGAAGCTTTCTTT. It codes for CASSLMGDTEAFF.

The V gene is TRBV10-1, the J gene TRBJ2-7; D uncertain. Per germline, CDR1 WNHNN and CDR2 SYGVQD (reference sequence). V was pared by 5 bases and J by 5 bases, with 7 bases between. This CDR3 contains 11 residues. In DNA, the CDR3 is TGCGCCAGCAGTATCCCCCACGAGCAGTACTTC. As protein: CASSIPHEQYF.

This CDR3 is CASSDGLAGLAKNIQYF. The CDR3 nucleotides are TGTGCCAGCAGCGATGGGCTAGCGGGCCTAGCCAAAAACATTCAGTACTTC. V usage is TRBV7-9 and J usage is TRBJ2-4, with 8 bases matching TRBD2. V lost 5 bases and J lost 0; bases outside the gene matches: 9. The CDR3 has 17 residues. CDR1 and CDR2 (germline): SEHNR, FQNEAQ (reference sequence).

V and J are TRBV7-9 and TRBJ2-5; possibly TRBD1 for D (7 bases). V lost 5 bases to trimming and J lost 5 bases, with 21 bases between them. Germline V gene lookup returns CDR1 SEHNR and CDR2 FQNEAQ (reference sequence). This CDR3 is built from 16 residues. The CDR3 DNA reads as TGTGCCAGCAGCCCTAGGAGGGGGCCCTCAACGGAGACCCAGTACTTC. Translating gives CASSPRRGPSTETQYF.

The chain combines TRBV6-1 with TRBJ2-5; no reliable D call. The germline V and J ends were trimmed by 5 bases and 4 bases, with 20 bases remaining between them. Germline V CDR1 and CDR2: MNHNS, SASEGT. The CDR3 is 16 residues long. CDR3 region: CASSQEPGRVRETQYF. The CDR3 nucleotides read TGTGCCAGCAGTCAAGAGCCAGGTCGGGTTCGAGAGACCCAGTACTTC.